The text below deals with one TCR beta chain. MiXCR, run by TCRdb on the RT-PCR reads, gives a single entry per CDR3 protein. The sample holds about 700,000 distinct CDR3 sequences, 14% seen once. Germline V gives CDR1 MNHNS, CDR2 SASEGT. Between the trimmed V and J ends, which lost 11 bases and 4 bases, there was a span of 19 bases. The CDR3 runs 14 residues. This clonotype was sampled from a female donor in good health, serving as a healthy control. The chain has TRBV6-1 and TRBJ2-3; possibly TRBD2 for D (5 bases). Sequenced material: memory CD4+ T cells from blood. The CDR3 spells CAADLTSRADTQYF. Written as DNA, the CDR3 is TGTGCCGCCGACCTAACTAGTAGGGCAGATACGCAGTATTTT.